This TCR beta chain was recorded in a study of regulatory T cells in long-lasting Graves disease. The TCR library was made from RNA that had been extracted from PBMCs in TRIzol. CDR3 size: 13 residues. Deletions cut 5 bases from V and 4 bases from J, with 9 bases between. Per the germline V gene, CDR1 is SGHVS and CDR2 is FQNEAQ. This clonotype showed up just a few times. As yet, its antigen is unknown. Points from the study as a whole: The study examined only peripheral blood, not thyroid tissue. The study found persistent patients shared more public clonotypes (2,741) than new patients (just over 950).

TCRdb re-called the reads with MiXCR, one entry per CDR3 protein. The sample comprises about 780 distinct CDR3 sequences, 58% of which are singletons, and under 30% rests with the top ten. This specimen was peripheral blood mononuclear cells (PBMCs), taken with antithyroid drug treatment, in newly diagnosed or persistent Graves disease (not recorded which). The receptor was isolated from a female donor with Graves disease. The J gene is TRBJ2-1, the V gene TRBV7-8; unclear D gene. This CDR3 reads CASSGTRYNEQFF. The CDR3 bases are TGTGCCAGCAGCGGAACGAGATACAATGAGCAGTTCTTC.